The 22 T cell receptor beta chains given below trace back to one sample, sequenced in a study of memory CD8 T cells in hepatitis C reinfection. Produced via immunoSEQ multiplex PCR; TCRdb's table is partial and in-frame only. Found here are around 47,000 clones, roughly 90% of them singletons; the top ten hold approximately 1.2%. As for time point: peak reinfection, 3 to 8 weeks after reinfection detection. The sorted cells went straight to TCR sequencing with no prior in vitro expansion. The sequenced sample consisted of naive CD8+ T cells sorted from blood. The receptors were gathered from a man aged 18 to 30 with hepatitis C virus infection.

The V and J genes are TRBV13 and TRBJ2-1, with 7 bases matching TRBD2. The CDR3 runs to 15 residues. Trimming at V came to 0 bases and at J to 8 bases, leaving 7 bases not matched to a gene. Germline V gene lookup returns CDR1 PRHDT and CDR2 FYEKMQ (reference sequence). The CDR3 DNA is TGTGCCAGCAGCTTAGGGGCGGGAGAAGTAGATGAGCAGTTCTTC. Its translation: CASSLGAGEVDEQFF.

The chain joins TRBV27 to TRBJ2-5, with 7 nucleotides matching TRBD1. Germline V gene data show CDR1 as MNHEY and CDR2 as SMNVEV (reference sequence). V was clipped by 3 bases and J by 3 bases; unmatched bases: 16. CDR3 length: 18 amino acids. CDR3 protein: CASSFPPLPDRPKETQYF. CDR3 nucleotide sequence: TGTGCCAGCAGTTTCCCCCCCCTCCCGGACAGGCCCAAAGAGACCCAGTACTTC.

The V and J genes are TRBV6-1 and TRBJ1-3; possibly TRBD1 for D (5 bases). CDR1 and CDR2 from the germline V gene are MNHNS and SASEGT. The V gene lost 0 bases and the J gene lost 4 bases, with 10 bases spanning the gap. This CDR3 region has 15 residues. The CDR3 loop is CASSEASQGGNTIYF. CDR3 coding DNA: TGTGCCAGCAGTGAAGCGTCGCAGGGCGGAAACACCATATATTTT.

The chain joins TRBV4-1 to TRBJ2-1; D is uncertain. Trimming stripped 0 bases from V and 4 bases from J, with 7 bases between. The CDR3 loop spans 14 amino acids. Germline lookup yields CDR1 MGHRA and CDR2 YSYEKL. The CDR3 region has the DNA TGCGCCAGCAGCCAAGAACCACAGTACAATGAGCAGTTCTTC. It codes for CASSQEPQYNEQFF.

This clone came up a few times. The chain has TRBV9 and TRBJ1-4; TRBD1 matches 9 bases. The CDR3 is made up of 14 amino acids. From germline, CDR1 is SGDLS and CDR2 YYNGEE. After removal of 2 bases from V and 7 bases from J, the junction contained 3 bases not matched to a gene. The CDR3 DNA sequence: TGTGCCAGCAGCGTTACAGGGGGCTTTGAAAAACTGTTTTTT. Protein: CASSVTGGFEKLFF.

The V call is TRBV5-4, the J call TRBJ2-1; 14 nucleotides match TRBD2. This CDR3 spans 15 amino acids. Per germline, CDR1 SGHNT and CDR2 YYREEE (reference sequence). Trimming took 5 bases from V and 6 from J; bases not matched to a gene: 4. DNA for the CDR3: TGTGCCAGCAGTCCTGGACTAGCGGGAGGCAATGAGCAGTTCTTC. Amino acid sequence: CASSPGLAGGNEQFF.

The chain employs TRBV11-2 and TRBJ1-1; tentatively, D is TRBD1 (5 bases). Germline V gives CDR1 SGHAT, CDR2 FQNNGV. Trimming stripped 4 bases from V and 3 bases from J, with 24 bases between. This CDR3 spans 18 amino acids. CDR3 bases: TGTGCCAGCAGCTCGCGAGACGGGCGGGAGGGGTCTTACACTGAAGCTTTCTTT. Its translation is CASSSRDGREGSYTEAFF.

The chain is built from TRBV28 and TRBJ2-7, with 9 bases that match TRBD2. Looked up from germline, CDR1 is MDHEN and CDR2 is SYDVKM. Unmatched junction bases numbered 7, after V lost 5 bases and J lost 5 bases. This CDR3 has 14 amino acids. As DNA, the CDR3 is TGTGCCAGCAGTCAGATAGCGGGAGTCCACGAGCAGTACTTC. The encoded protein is CASSQIAGVHEQYF.

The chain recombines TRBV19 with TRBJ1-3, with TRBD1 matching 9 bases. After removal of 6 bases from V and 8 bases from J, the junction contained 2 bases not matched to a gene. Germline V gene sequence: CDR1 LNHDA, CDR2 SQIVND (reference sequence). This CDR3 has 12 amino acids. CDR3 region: CASSRQGDTIYF. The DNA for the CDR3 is TGTGCCAGTAGCCGACAGGGGGACACCATATATTTT.

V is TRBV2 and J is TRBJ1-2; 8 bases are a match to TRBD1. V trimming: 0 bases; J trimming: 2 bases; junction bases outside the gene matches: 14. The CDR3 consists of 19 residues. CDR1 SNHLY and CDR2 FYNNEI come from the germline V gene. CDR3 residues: CASSEARGGYRGGNYGYTF. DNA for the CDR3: TGTGCCAGCAGTGAAGCGCGGGGGGGGTACAGGGGGGGAAACTATGGCTACACCTTC.

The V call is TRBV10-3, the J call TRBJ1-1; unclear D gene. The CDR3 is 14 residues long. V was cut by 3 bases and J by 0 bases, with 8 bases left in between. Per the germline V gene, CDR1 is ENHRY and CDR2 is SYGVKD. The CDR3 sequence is CAISDKDLNTEAFF. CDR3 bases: TGTGCCATCAGTGATAAGGACTTGAACACTGAAGCTTTCTTT.

The DNA for the CDR3 is TGTGCCAGCAGCGTTGGAGGGACGGATGAAAAACTGTTTTTT. As protein: CASSVGGTDEKLFF. J is TRBJ1-4 and V is TRBV9, with D possibly TRBD1 on 5 matching bases. The CDR3 sequence is 14 residues long. The germline gives CDR1 SGDLS, CDR2 YYNGEE. The V gene lost 2 bases and the J gene lost 6 bases, with 11 bases spanning the gap.

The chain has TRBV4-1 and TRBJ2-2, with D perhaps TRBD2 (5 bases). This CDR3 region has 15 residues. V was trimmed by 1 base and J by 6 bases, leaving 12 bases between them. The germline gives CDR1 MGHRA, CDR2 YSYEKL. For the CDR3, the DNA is TGCGCCAGCAGCCAAGGGACCCGCGGGTCCGGGGAGCTGTTTTTT. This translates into CASSQGTRGSGELFF.

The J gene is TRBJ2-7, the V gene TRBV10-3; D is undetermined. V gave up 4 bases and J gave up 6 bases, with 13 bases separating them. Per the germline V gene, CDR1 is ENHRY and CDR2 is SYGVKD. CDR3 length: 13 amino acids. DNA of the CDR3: TGTGCCATCAGTGCGTCTCCCCTTAGCGAGCAGTACTTC. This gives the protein CAISASPLSEQYF.

The CDR3, as DNA: TGTGCCAGCAGCCTAGGGAGCACTGAAGCTTTCTTT. Translated, it gives CASSLGSTEAFF. The J gene is TRBJ1-1, the V gene TRBV14; the D is unclear. Germline lookup yields CDR1 SGHDN and CDR2 FVKESK. The V end lost 4 bases, the J end lost 4 bases, and 7 bases lay between the germline ends. The CDR3 has 12 residues.

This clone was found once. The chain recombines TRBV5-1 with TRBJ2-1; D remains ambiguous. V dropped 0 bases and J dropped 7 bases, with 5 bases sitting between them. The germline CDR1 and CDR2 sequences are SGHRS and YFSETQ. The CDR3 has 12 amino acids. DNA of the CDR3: TGCGCCAGCAGCTTGGATCTGAATGAGCAGTTCTTC. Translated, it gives CASSLDLNEQFF.

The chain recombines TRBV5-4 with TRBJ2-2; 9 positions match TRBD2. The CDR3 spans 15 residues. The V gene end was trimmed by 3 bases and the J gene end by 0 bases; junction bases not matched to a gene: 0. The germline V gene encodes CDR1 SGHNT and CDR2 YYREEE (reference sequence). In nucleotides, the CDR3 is TGTGCCAGCAGCTGGACTAGCGCGAACACCGGGGAGCTGTTTTTT. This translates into CASSWTSANTGELFF.

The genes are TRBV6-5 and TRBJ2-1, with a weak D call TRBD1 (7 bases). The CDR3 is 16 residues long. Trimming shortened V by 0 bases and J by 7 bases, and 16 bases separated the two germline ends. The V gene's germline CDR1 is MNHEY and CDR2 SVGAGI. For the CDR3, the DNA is TGTGCCAGCAGTTACTCGCCGGAGGGGGCGGATAATGAGCAGTTCTTC. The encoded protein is CASSYSPEGADNEQFF.

The CDR3 DNA sequence: TGTGCCAGCAGTTACCTAGGGGGCCCCTACGAGCAGTACGTC. It translates to CASSYLGGPYEQYV. The chain combines TRBV6-6 with TRBJ2-7, with TRBD1 identical over 7 bases. CDR3 length: 14 amino acids. Per germline, CDR1 MNHNY and CDR2 SVGAGI (reference sequence). Unmatched junction bases numbered 3, after V lost 2 bases and J lost 2 bases.

Here the CDR3 reads CSVTGISNTEAFF. CDR3 DNA sequence: TGCAGCGTTACGGGAATTTCAAACACTGAAGCTTTCTTT. This chain joins TRBV29-1 and TRBJ1-1, with no clear D. The CDR3 consists of 13 residues. In germline, CDR1 is SQVTM, CDR2 ANQGSEA. V was cut by 5 bases and J by 2 bases, with 12 bases left in between.

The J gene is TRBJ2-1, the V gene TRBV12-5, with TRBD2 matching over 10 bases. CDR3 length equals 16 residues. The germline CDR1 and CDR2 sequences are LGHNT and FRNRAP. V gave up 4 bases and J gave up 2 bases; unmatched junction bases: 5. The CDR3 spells CASGSRLAGPYNEQFF. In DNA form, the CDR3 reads TGTGCTAGTGGTTCACGACTAGCGGGTCCCTACAATGAGCAGTTCTTC. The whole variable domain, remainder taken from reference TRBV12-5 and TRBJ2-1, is DARVTQTPRHKVTEMGQEVTMRCQPILGHNTVFWYRQTMMQGLELLAYFRNRAPLDDSGMPKDRFSAEMPDATLATLKIQPSEPRDSAVYFCASGSRLAGPYNEQFFGPGTRLTVL.

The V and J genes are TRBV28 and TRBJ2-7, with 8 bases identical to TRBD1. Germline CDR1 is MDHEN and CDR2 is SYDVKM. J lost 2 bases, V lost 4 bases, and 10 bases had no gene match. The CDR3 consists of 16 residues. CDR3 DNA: TGTGCCAGCAGTTATAAAACCGGGACAGGAGCCTACGAGCAGTACTTC. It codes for CASSYKTGTGAYEQYF.